One and the same sample provided the 17 T cell receptor beta chains below, sequenced in a study of blood T cell repertoires in COVID-19. Generated by immunoSEQ multiplex PCR, the TCRdb table keeps only in-frame clones and is missing some. The profile shows fewer than 350,000 clones, 90% of them singletons. Material for sequencing was PBMCs or T cells enriched from blood (not recorded which). All receptors come from a woman younger than 35 with acute COVID-19.

This clone has more than one count but fewer than ten. The gene calls are TRBV2 and TRBJ1-3, with TRBD1 identical over 7 bases. With V trimmed by 6 bases and J by 0 bases, 5 bases remained unmatched. CDR1 and CDR2 from the germline V gene are SNHLY and FYNNEI. CDR3 length: 15 amino acids. The CDR3 coding sequence is TGTGCCAGCAGACAGGGGATAAGCTCTGGAAACACCATATATTTT. As protein: CASRQGISSGNTIYF.

This chain connects TRBV7-9 to TRBJ2-7; possibly TRBD1 for D (6 bases). This CDR3 has 15 amino acids. Germline CDR1 is SEHNR and CDR2 is FQNEAQ (reference sequence). V lost 2 bases and J lost 0, with 11 bases in between. In DNA form, the CDR3 reads TGTGCCAGCAGCTTACGAACAGGGAGCTCCTACGAGCAGTACTTC. Amino acid sequence: CASSLRTGSSYEQYF.

This sequence joins TRBV24-1 and TRBJ2-1, with TRBD2 matching 8 bases. V dropped 3 bases and J dropped 1; count of bases not matched to a gene: 16. The CDR3 spans 20 residues. Germline CDR1 reads KGHDR; CDR2 reads SFDVKD. The CDR3: CATSDPVGGGTGVSYNEQFF. DNA for the CDR3: TGTGCCACCAGTGATCCCGTCGGCGGGGGGACGGGAGTATCCTACAATGAGCAGTTCTTC.

V gene TRBV9 combines with J gene TRBJ2-3; D uncertain. The CDR3 contains 14 residues. CDR1 SGDLS and CDR2 YYNGEE come from the germline V gene. V was shortened by 0 bases and J by 6 bases, with 11 bases between the two germline ends. CDR3: CASSVAANADTQYF. The CDR3, as DNA: TGTGCCAGCAGCGTAGCTGCGAATGCCGATACGCAGTATTTT.

The rearrangement joins TRBV7-9 to TRBJ2-7; perhaps TRBD1 as D (6 bases). CDR1 SEHNR and CDR2 FQNEAQ come from the germline V gene (reference sequence). The ends were cut back, 1 base at V and 2 bases at J, with 12 bases in the middle. This CDR3 is built from 15 residues. The CDR3 is CASSLVRDMAYEQYF. CDR3 DNA: TGTGCCAGCAGCTTAGTTCGGGACATGGCCTACGAGCAGTACTTC.

The rearrangement links TRBV10-3 to TRBJ2-6; 8 bases fit TRBD1. This CDR3 comprises 18 residues. Germline assignment: CDR1 ENHRY and CDR2 SYGVKD. Trimming took 5 bases from V and 0 from J; bases not matched to a gene: 9. DNA of the CDR3: TGTGCCATCAGTTCACCGGGACAGGCAAGCTCTGGGGCCAACGTCCTGACTTTC. As protein: CAISSPGQASSGANVLTF.

V and J are TRBV7-2 and TRBJ2-7; 7 bases match TRBD2. The CDR3 covers 14 residues. J lost 3 bases, V lost 5 bases, and 7 bases had no gene match. Germline-derived CDR1 and CDR2 are SGHTA and FQGNSA. The CDR3 loop is CASSASWGGYEQYF. CDR3 DNA sequence: TGTGCCAGCAGCGCTTCGTGGGGGGGCTACGAGCAGTACTTC.

The chain links TRBV7-2 to TRBJ2-7; 8 positions match TRBD2. In germline, CDR1 is SGHTA, CDR2 FQGNSA. The V and J ends lost 4 bases and 1 base, in that order; junction bases with no gene match: 6. The CDR3 runs to 15 residues. The CDR3 nucleotides are TGTGCCAGCAGCTCCGGACTAGCTCGGTCCTACGAGCAGTACTTC. It translates to CASSSGLARSYEQYF.

The chain uses TRBV2 and TRBJ2-1; D may be TRBD1 (6 bases). CDR3 size: 13 residues. CDR1 is SNHLY and CDR2 is FYNNEI in the germline V gene. Trimming removed 8 bases from V and 0 bases from J, with 8 bases in between. CDR3 bases: TGTGCCAGCCTGGGACACTCCTACAATGAGCAGTTCTTC. Its translation: CASLGHSYNEQFF.

J is TRBJ2-1 and V is TRBV14; TRBD1 is a possible D gene (7 bases). The CDR3 contains 16 residues. Germline CDR1 SGHDN, CDR2 FVKESK. Trimming shortened V by 0 bases and J by 7 bases, and 16 bases separated the two germline ends. The CDR3 sequence: CASSQDGGTARNEQFF. Written as DNA, the CDR3 is TGTGCCAGCAGCCAAGATGGGGGGACAGCGAGGAATGAGCAGTTCTTC. Full variable domain (rest looked up from reference TRBV14 and TRBJ2-1): EAGVTQFPSHSVIEKGQTVTLRCDPISGHDNLYWYRRVMGKEIKFLLHFVKESKQDESGMPNNRFLAERTGGTYSTLKVQPAELEDSGVYFCASSQDGGTARNEQFFGPGTRLTVL.

The chain recombines TRBV5-4 with TRBJ2-7; 10 bases are shared with TRBD2. CDR1 is SGHNT and CDR2 is YYREEE in the germline V gene (reference sequence). V gave up 3 bases and J gave up 4 bases; unmatched junction bases: 7. This CDR3 spans 15 amino acids. CDR3 coding DNA: TGTGCCAGCAGCTCCGGCCTAGCGGGAGTTTACGAGCAGTACTTC. Translation: CASSSGLAGVYEQYF.

The V call is TRBV18, the J call TRBJ2-7; 12 positions match TRBD2. Germline CDR1 KGHSH, CDR2 LQKENI. The CDR3 consists of 18 residues. The junction had 11 bases not matched to a gene; V was cut back by 3 bases and J by 2 bases. CDR3 DNA sequence: TGTGCCAGCTCACCTGTGACTAGCGGGAGACTTAGGGCCTACGAGCAGTACTTC. Residues: CASSPVTSGRLRAYEQYF.

V is TRBV15 and J is TRBJ2-1, with D tentatively TRBD1 (6 bases). Germline V CDR1 and CDR2: LNHNV, YYDKDF (reference sequence). The V and J ends lost 0 bases and 10 bases respectively, with 13 bases between them. This CDR3 region has 14 residues. The CDR3: CATSRDKDSVEQFF. DNA for the CDR3: TGTGCCACCAGCAGAGACAAGGACAGCGTCGAGCAGTTCTTC.

The V gene is TRBV10-2, the J gene TRBJ2-3; TRBD2 matches at 15 bases. V was clipped by 6 bases and J by 6 bases; unmatched bases: 4. Germline CDR1 WSHSY, CDR2 SAAADI. The CDR3 is 15 residues long. The CDR3 region is CASRGLAGGGDTQYF. The CDR3, as DNA: TGCGCCAGCAGGGGACTAGCGGGAGGTGGTGATACGCAGTATTTT.

V usage is TRBV5-4 and J usage is TRBJ2-3, with a possible D match to TRBD2 (6 bases). The CDR3 runs 15 residues. Germline lookup yields CDR1 SGHNT and CDR2 YYREEE (reference sequence). Trimming left V 0 bases short and J 0 bases short, with 8 bases between. CDR3 nucleotide sequence: TGTGCCAGCAGCTTGGGAGCGGGTAGCACAGATACGCAGTATTTT. Translating it yields CASSLGAGSTDTQYF.

The chain is built from TRBV14 and TRBJ2-1; a weak D match, TRBD1 (6 bases). The CDR3 is 18 residues long. V was trimmed by 1 base and J by 6 bases, leaving 22 bases between them. Germline CDR1 and CDR2: SGHDN and FVKESK. CDR3 loop: CASSQVQQGLIGRNEQFF. CDR3 DNA sequence: TGTGCCAGCAGCCAAGTCCAACAGGGCCTGATAGGACGCAATGAGCAGTTCTTC.

The chain recombines TRBV15 with TRBJ2-1; 12 bases are shared with TRBD2. The CDR3 runs 19 residues. V trimming: 1 base; J trimming: 8 bases; junction bases outside the gene matches: 15. Germline V lookup: CDR1 LNHNV, CDR2 YYDKDF (reference sequence). CDR3 in amino acids: CATSRAGLAGSHAIYEQFF. CDR3 in DNA: TGTGCCACCAGCAGAGCGGGACTAGCGGGTAGTCATGCTATCTATGAGCAGTTCTTC. Together with reference TRBV15 and TRBJ2-1, the CDR3 gives the full variable domain: DAMVIQNPRYQVTQFGKPVTLSCSQTLNHNVMYWYQQKSSQAPKLLFHYYDKDFNNEADTPDNFQSRRPNTSFCFLDIRSPGLGDTAMYLCATSRAGLAGSHAIYEQFFGPGTRLTVL.